Listed below are T cell receptor beta chains from one sample, sequenced in a study of blood T cell repertoires in COVID-19. Generated by immunoSEQ multiplex PCR, the TCRdb table keeps only in-frame clones and is missing some. The profile covers fewer than 250,000 clones, with 70% to 90% appearing a single time and less than 8% taken by the ten largest. The sample consisted of PBMCs or T cells enriched from blood (not recorded which). Receptors originate from a middle-aged woman with acute COVID-19. CDR3s leave out the opening cysteine and the closing phenylalanine or tryptophan. D genes are given only for firm matches.

. | TRBJ2-7 | TRBV3-1/TRBV3-2 | ASSQGAGVTYEQY
TRBD1 | TRBJ1-2 | TRBV9 | ASSVGDRGGGYT
. | TRBJ1-5 | TRBV2 | ASRAGEGQPQH
TRBD1 | TRBJ1-1 | TRBV6-2/TRBV6-3 | ASSKDRGLNTEAF
. | TRBJ2-2 | TRBV28 | ASSLSLGGGGPTLNTGELF
TRBD2 | TRBJ2-2 | TRBV7-3 | ASSPQAGVNTGELF
. | TRBJ1-2 | TRBV28 | ASSVPGSGYT
TRBD2 | TRBJ2-7 | TRBV11-2 | ASSRTSGSSYEQY
. | TRBJ1-6 | TRBV28 | ASQTGGENSPLH
TRBD1 | TRBJ1-3 | TRBV7-9 | ASSSDRDSGNTIY
TRBD2 | TRBJ2-3 | TRBV6-2/TRBV6-3 | ASSYLFAGGDTDTQY
. | TRBJ1-2 | TRBV24-1 | ATSDLRGYT
. | TRBJ2-7 | TRBV28 | ASRPSSYEQY
TRBD1 | TRBJ2-7 | TRBV12-3/TRBV12-4 | ASSGDSYEQY
. | TRBJ1-1 | TRBV19 | ASSIGRRDSEAF
. | TRBJ1-4 | TRBV2 | ASNVQGPGEKLF
. | TRBJ2-2 | TRBV14 | ASSLRAGTGELF
. | TRBJ2-2 | TRBV5-1 | ASSLNPGIQGSGELF
. | TRBJ2-7 | TRBV7-2 | ASSPGDTSYEQY
. | TRBJ1-3 | TRBV28 | ASSFQGWRNTIY
. | TRBJ2-5 | TRBV5-1 | ASSGSWGQQETQY
TRBD2 | TRBJ2-5 | TRBV2 | ASTLAGEETQY
. | TRBJ1-5 | TRBV7-2 | TSSLARAGKGNQPQH
TRBD2 | TRBJ2-2 | TRBV19 | ASSLLAGGPGGELF
. | TRBJ2-7 | TRBV11-2 | ASSFSQAEYYEQY
. | TRBJ2-6 | TRBV20-1 | SASMAGASGANVLT
TRBD2 | TRBJ2-7 | TRBV7-3 | ASSLIAGVNEQY
TRBD2 | TRBJ2-3 | TRBV7-3 | ASSLGLAGGDTQY
TRBD1 | TRBJ1-2 | TRBV6-2/TRBV6-3 | ASSYSSGGYGYT
. | TRBJ1-2 | TRBV5-5 | ASSLLYDTAYGYT
TRBD1 | TRBJ2-6 | TRBV2 | ASSEANRGGANVLT
TRBD1 | TRBJ2-2 | TRBV4-2 | ASSQGQGALVTGELF
TRBD2 | TRBJ2-2 | TRBV2 | ASSDLLAGVDVPGELF
TRBD1 | TRBJ1-6 | TRBV19 | ASSMDRGNNSPLH
. | TRBJ1-2 | TRBV25-1 | ASSVGVGAMSYGYT
. | TRBJ1-1 | TRBV19 | ASSLGTLNTEAF
. | TRBJ2-7 | TRBV4-1 | ASSQNNRDEQY
. | TRBJ1-1 | TRBV28 | ASSPPQDTEAF
. | TRBJ1-5 | TRBV10-3 | AISAGSNQPQH